These 32 T cell receptor beta chains were sequenced from one sample in a study of cytomegalovirus exposure and HLA in healthy donors. PCR primers comprised 60 Vbeta and 13 Jbeta primers. Assay: immunoSEQ multiplex PCR; the TCRdb copy retains only in-frame clones and omits some. The repertoire holds about 160,000 clones, with roughly 80% as singletons. Sequencing was done on a sample of PBMCs. These receptors were obtained from a woman in her forties or fifties in good health and CMV-seronegative.

The sample holds one count of this clone. As DNA, the CDR3 is TGTGCCAGCAGCTCGAGCAGGGGGCGAAGGGGCTACACCTTC. It translates to CASSSSRGRRGYTF. The chain employs TRBV7-2 and TRBJ1-2; TRBD1 matches 8 bases. The germline CDR1 and CDR2 sequences are SGHTA and FQGNSA. The CDR3 totals 14 residues. Losses at the gene ends were 4 bases for V and 8 bases for J; bases not matched to a gene: 9.

The rearrangement links TRBV11-2 to TRBJ1-6; TRBD1 aligns across 7 bases. CDR1 is SGHAT, CDR2 FQNNGV, per germline. Unmatched junction bases numbered 19, after V lost 6 bases and J lost 8 bases. The CDR3 contains 18 residues. CDR3 loop: CASSREFAPGGGDSPLHF. The CDR3 coding sequence is TGTGCCAGCAGTCGAGAATTTGCGCCAGGGGGTGGCGATTCACCCCTCCACTTT.

The chain combines TRBV29-1 with TRBJ2-5, with 8 bases identical to TRBD1. Germline V gene sequence: CDR1 SQVTM, CDR2 ANQGSEA. J lost 5 bases, V lost 5 bases, and 1 base had no gene match. The CDR3 has 11 residues. DNA of the CDR3: TGCAGCGTTTGGACAGGGGAGACCCAGTACTTC. Its protein is CSVWTGETQYF.

This clone was detected only once. The rearrangement joins TRBV30 to TRBJ2-3, with 10 bases aligning to TRBD2. Trimming at V came to 3 bases and at J to 5 bases, leaving 8 bases not matched to a gene. The CDR3 has 15 amino acids. CDR1 is GTSNPN, CDR2 SVGIG, per germline (reference sequence). Written as DNA, the CDR3 is TGTGCCTGGAGCCGCCCGGGACTAGCGAGAGATACGCAGTATTTT. It translates to CAWSRPGLARDTQYF.

This clone was seen a handful of times. This chain uses TRBV10-3 with TRBJ2-7; 7 bases agree with TRBD1. With V trimmed by 9 bases and J by 5 bases, 10 bases remained unmatched. From germline, CDR1 is ENHRY and CDR2 SYGVKD. CDR3 length equals 13 residues. Written as DNA, the CDR3 is TGTGCCATTAACAGGGGCGCCGAGGACGAGCAGTACTTC. It specifies CAINRGAEDEQYF.

The rearrangement joins TRBV4-3 to TRBJ2-7; D might be TRBD2 (6 bases). The CDR3 covers 13 residues. Germline V CDR1 and CDR2: LGHNA, YSLEER. V dropped 3 bases and J dropped 6 bases, with 12 bases sitting between them. CDR3 sequence (DNA): TGCGCCAGCAGCCAGACCGGGGGACGCGAGCAGTACTTC. As protein: CASSQTGGREQYF.

This clone appeared a single time. The chain links TRBV30 to TRBJ2-1; the D is unclear. CDR1 is GTSNPN, CDR2 SVGIG, per germline (reference sequence). Trimming shortened V by 0 bases and J by 7 bases, and 10 bases separated the two germline ends. This CDR3 comprises 13 residues. CDR3 sequence: CAWSVLLANEQFF. The CDR3 bases are TGTGCCTGGAGTGTACTCCTTGCGAATGAGCAGTTCTTC.

This chain connects TRBV11-2 to TRBJ2-7; D is possibly TRBD2 (6 bases). This CDR3 has 18 residues. The V gene lost 6 bases and the J gene lost 4 bases, with 28 bases spanning the gap. The germline gives CDR1 SGHAT, CDR2 FQNNGV. CDR3 in amino acids: CASRHPRGGLHSAYEQYF. The CDR3 DNA reads TGTGCCAGCAGACATCCCCGAGGAGGGCTGCACTCTGCGTACGAGCAGTACTTC.

The chain links TRBV7-9 to TRBJ2-5, with D possibly TRBD1 on 5 matching bases. Trimming pared 4 bases from V and 0 bases from J, leaving 9 bases between. Germline CDR1 reads SEHNR; CDR2 reads FQNEAQ (reference sequence). The CDR3 has 14 residues. The CDR3 region has the DNA TGTGCCAGCAGCTACCAGGGCTACCAAGAGACCCAGTACTTC. This encodes CASSYQGYQETQYF.

V gene TRBV5-1 combines with J gene TRBJ1-5, with D unclear. Trimming left V 0 bases short and J 7 bases short, with 14 bases between. The V gene's germline CDR1 is SGHRS and CDR2 YFSETQ. CDR3 length equals 15 residues. The CDR3, as DNA: TGCGCCAGCAGCTTGGCCGGTTTAACGGGACAGCCCCAGCATTTT. It yields the protein CASSLAGLTGQPQHF. The full variable domain, completed using reference TRBV5-1 and TRBJ1-5, is KAGVTQTPRYLIKTRGQQVTLSCSPISGHRSVSWYQQTPGQGLQFLFEYFSETQRNKGNFPGRFSGRQFSNSRSEMNVSTLELGDSALYLCASSLAGLTGQPQHFGDGTRLSIL.

The chain links TRBV6-5 to TRBJ1-3; TRBD1 is a possible D gene (5 bases). The CDR3 has 14 amino acids. CDR1 MNHEY and CDR2 SVGAGI come from the germline V gene. The germline V and J ends were trimmed by 6 bases and 0 bases, with 9 bases remaining between them. CDR3 in DNA: TGTGCCAGCAGAGACAGCTTCTCTGGAAACACCATATATTTT. Translated: CASRDSFSGNTIYF.

The rearrangement links TRBV15 to TRBJ2-5; D remains unclear. The CDR3 has 16 residues. Germline values: CDR1 LNHNV, CDR2 YYDKDF (reference sequence). Trimming stripped 0 bases from V and 4 bases from J, with 15 bases between. This chain's CDR3 is CATSRDFLSILETQYF. CDR3 bases: TGTGCCACCAGCAGAGATTTCCTTTCTATACTAGAGACCCAGTACTTC.

The chain is built from TRBV30 and TRBJ2-1, with D unresolved. This CDR3 is 14 amino acids long. With 0 bases removed from V and 7 bases from J, the gap between germline ends came to 13 bases. CDR1 and CDR2 (germline): GTSNPN, SVGIG (reference sequence). The CDR3 here is CAWSVTRLDNEQFF. In DNA, the CDR3 is TGTGCCTGGAGTGTAACGAGGCTAGATAATGAGCAGTTCTTC.

This clone appeared a single time. The chain carries TRBV2 and TRBJ1-2, with 8 bases identical to TRBD1. The CDR3 sequence is 14 residues long. Trimming took 6 bases from V and 4 from J; bases not matched to a gene: 7. Germline CDR1 SNHLY, CDR2 FYNNEI. The CDR3 here is CASRSQGEGYGYTF. CDR3 nucleotides: TGTGCCAGCAGGTCACAGGGGGAGGGCTATGGCTACACCTTC.

This clone was recorded once. Here the CDR3 DNA reads TGTGCCAGCAGCTTAGTCGGGGGAGGCGAGCAGTACTTC. Amino acids: CASSLVGGGEQYF. This chain joins TRBV11-3 and TRBJ2-7; maybe TRBD2 (6 bases). The V end was cut by 1 base, the J end by 6 bases, with 10 bases between. There are 13 residues in the CDR3. The germline gives CDR1 SGHNT, CDR2 YENEEA.

The V call is TRBV4-3, the J call TRBJ1-1; no clear D. The CDR3 runs 14 residues. Looked up from germline, CDR1 is LGHNA and CDR2 is YSLEER. Trimming stripped 0 bases from V and 6 bases from J, with 11 bases between. The CDR3: CASSQDTGWAEAFF. DNA of the CDR3: TGCGCCAGCAGCCAAGATACGGGGTGGGCTGAAGCTTTCTTT.

The chain is built from TRBV10-1 and TRBJ1-4; 7 bases are a match to TRBD1. The CDR3 length is 16 residues. The germline CDR1 and CDR2 sequences are WNHNN and SYGVQD (reference sequence). Unmatched junction bases numbered 7, after V lost 2 bases and J lost 4 bases. CDR3: CASSEDRDCRNEKLFF. The CDR3, as DNA: TGCGCCAGCAGTGAGGACAGGGATTGCCGTAATGAAAAACTGTTTTTT.

The rearrangement uses TRBV5-1 and TRBJ1-1; D is ambiguous. The CDR3 spans 13 residues. The V and J ends lost 1 base and 3 bases respectively, with 7 bases between them. Germline loops: CDR1 SGHRS, CDR2 YFSETQ. The CDR3 DNA follows: TGCGCCAGCAGCTTGAGTGCGGACACTGAAGCTTTCTTT. Amino acids: CASSLSADTEAFF.

The rearrangement uses TRBV9 and TRBJ2-7, with a tentative D call TRBD2 (5 bases). Germline loops: CDR1 SGDLS, CDR2 YYNGEE. The V end was cut by 4 bases, the J end by 2 bases, with 19 bases between. CDR3 length: 16 residues. For the CDR3, the DNA is TGTGCCAGCAGCCCGAGGGCTGCCACTCTCGCCTACGAGCAGTACTTC. This gives the protein CASSPRAATLAYEQYF.

The rearrangement joins TRBV5-4 to TRBJ2-1; D might be TRBD2 (5 bases). This CDR3 has 15 residues. Germline values: CDR1 SGHNT, CDR2 YYREEE (reference sequence). Trimming cost V 2 bases and J 0 bases, with 9 bases left between them. The CDR3 region is CASSFTSNSYNEQFF. The CDR3 nucleotides read TGTGCCAGCAGCTTCACTAGTAACTCCTACAATGAGCAGTTCTTC.

V gene TRBV10-1 combines with J gene TRBJ1-2; the match to TRBD1 covers 7 bases. This CDR3 is 13 amino acids long. Per germline, CDR1 WNHNN and CDR2 SYGVQD (reference sequence). V lost 2 bases, J lost 4 bases, and 1 base stayed unmatched. The DNA of the CDR3 is TGCGCCAGCAGTGAGGCAGGGGGCTATGGCTACACCTTC. It translates to CASSEAGGYGYTF.

This chain uses TRBV11-2 with TRBJ2-3; TRBD1 is a possible D gene (6 bases). Germline-derived CDR1 and CDR2 are SGHAT and FQNNGV. The CDR3 spans 16 residues. V was clipped by 7 bases and J by 2 bases, with 19 bases between them. CDR3 sequence reads: CASIKMVGQITDTQYF. CDR3 DNA: TGTGCCAGCATCAAGATGGTGGGACAAATCACAGATACGCAGTATTTT.

The chain links TRBV5-5 to TRBJ2-7; tentatively, D is TRBD1 (6 bases). V was pared by 2 bases and J by 6 bases, with 12 bases between. Germline V gene lookup returns CDR1 SGHKS and CDR2 YYEKEE (reference sequence). This CDR3 is 13 amino acids long. CDR3 coding DNA: TGTGCCAGCAGCTTCCCACAGGGTGGCGAGCAGTACTTC. Protein sequence: CASSFPQGGEQYF.

This sequence joins TRBV5-1 and TRBJ2-7; the match to TRBD1 covers 10 bases. CDR1 and CDR2 from the germline V gene are SGHRS and YFSETQ. The CDR3 is 15 residues long. V shed 4 bases and J 1 base; nucleotides not matched to a gene: 5. Here the CDR3 reads CASSPWDRGSYEQYF. The CDR3 region has the DNA TGCGCCAGCAGCCCATGGGACAGGGGATCCTACGAGCAGTACTTC.

V usage is TRBV9 and J usage is TRBJ2-7, with 9 nucleotides matching TRBD1. This CDR3 is 14 amino acids long. V shed 4 bases, J shed 2 bases, and the junction held 4 bases outside the gene matches. Germline V CDR1 and CDR2: SGDLS, YYNGEE. CDR3 DNA: TGTGCCAGCAGCACCGGACAGGGGCCCTACGAGCAGTACTTC. This sequence encodes CASSTGQGPYEQYF.

The chain links TRBV7-8 to TRBJ2-1, with 8 positions matching TRBD1. After removal of 2 bases from V and 4 bases from J, the junction contained 1 base not matched to a gene. From germline, CDR1 is SGHVS and CDR2 FQNEAQ. The CDR3 sequence is 14 residues long. The DNA of the CDR3 is TGTGCCAGCAGCTTACGGACAGGGTACAATGAGCAGTTCTTC. Translating it yields CASSLRTGYNEQFF.

The chain joins TRBV19 to TRBJ1-4, with 7 bases matching TRBD1. The CDR3 runs 15 residues. The germline gives CDR1 LNHDA, CDR2 SQIVND (reference sequence). V lost 6 bases to trimming and J lost 5 bases; unmatched junction nucleotides: 9. The CDR3 nucleotides are TGTGCCAGTAGGCCCCGGGGCAGGGGGAATGAAAAACTGTTTTTT. Amino acids: CASRPRGRGNEKLFF. Variable domain in full (rest from reference TRBV19 and TRBJ1-4): DGGITQSPKYLFRKEGQNVTLSCEQNLNHDAMYWYRQDPGQGLRLIYYSQIVNDFQKGDIAEGYSVSREKKESFPLTVTSAQKNPTAFYLCASRPRGRGNEKLFFGSGTQLSVL.

This chain links TRBV19 with TRBJ2-5; the D gene is possibly TRBD1 (7 bases). Germline V lookup: CDR1 LNHDA, CDR2 SQIVND (reference sequence). The V and J ends lost 8 bases and 5 bases respectively, with 24 bases between them. The CDR3 length is 16 residues. The CDR3 sequence is CASSRRDSTKSETQYF. In DNA, the CDR3 is TGTGCCAGTTCTCGGAGGGACAGCACCAAGTCGGAGACCCAGTACTTC.

The chain combines TRBV7-9 with TRBJ1-2; TRBD1 agrees at 9 bases. Germline lookup yields CDR1 SEHNR and CDR2 FQNEAQ (reference sequence). The length of the CDR3 is 15 residues. V gave up 3 bases and J gave up 5 bases; unmatched junction bases: 7. DNA for the CDR3: TGTGCCAGCAGCTTTACAGGGGGCCAGGTTTATGGCTACACCTTC. Protein product: CASSFTGGQVYGYTF.

The chain combines TRBV10-3 with TRBJ2-1; TRBD1 matches at 9 bases. J gave up 8 bases and V 6 bases, and 11 bases lay outside the gene matches. The CDR3 has 15 residues. Looked up from germline, CDR1 is ENHRY and CDR2 is SYGVKD. CDR3 loop: CAISAAGQGLDEQFF. The CDR3 coding sequence is TGTGCCATCAGCGCCGCCGGACAGGGGTTAGATGAGCAGTTCTTC.

For the CDR3, the DNA is TGTGCCAGCAGCGCAGACAGGGATACCTACGAGCAGTACTTC. Amino acids: CASSADRDTYEQYF. The rearrangement joins TRBV7-9 to TRBJ2-7; the match to TRBD1 covers 7 bases. V trimming: 5 bases; J trimming: 2 bases; junction bases outside the gene matches: 6. The CDR3 extends over 14 amino acids. Germline CDR1 SEHNR, CDR2 FQNEAQ (reference sequence).

The V call is TRBV5-1, the J call TRBJ2-5; 9 bases match TRBD2. This CDR3 is 14 amino acids long. J was trimmed by 4 bases and V by 4 bases; bases with no gene match: 5. The germline CDR1 and CDR2 sequences are SGHRS and YFSETQ. The CDR3: CASSPISGGETQYF. Here the CDR3 DNA reads TGCGCCAGCAGCCCAATTAGCGGGGGAGAGACCCAGTACTTC.